This T cell receptor beta chain was documented in a study of blood T cell repertoires in COVID-19. All enrollees were roughly 18 to 90 years old and from fewer than 25 US areas. Cohorts were determined from participant-reported clinical history. Trimming took off 8 bases at V and 4 bases at J, with 19 bases between the two ends. The length of the CDR3 is 15 residues. CDR1 and CDR2 (germline): WNHNN, SYGVQD (reference sequence). Study processing details: How many nucleated cells were present was estimated from reference gene primer amplification. Profiling relied on immunoSEQ multiplex PCR, and the TCRdb table lists in-frame clones only, not all of them. That table is the source of V, J and clone size, and D and trimming were worked out from the DNA. The repertoire holds around 220,000 clones, with around 80% as singletons.

The V call is TRBV10-1, the J call TRBJ2-3, with a possible D match to TRBD1 (5 bases). This TCR was recovered from a woman in her thirties or forties with acute COVID-19. The sample taken for sequencing was PBMCs or T cells enriched from blood (not recorded which). The CDR3 nucleotides read TGCGCCAGCCGAAGACAGATAAAGGCGGCAGATACGCAGTATTTT. Translating it yields CASRRQIKAADTQYF.